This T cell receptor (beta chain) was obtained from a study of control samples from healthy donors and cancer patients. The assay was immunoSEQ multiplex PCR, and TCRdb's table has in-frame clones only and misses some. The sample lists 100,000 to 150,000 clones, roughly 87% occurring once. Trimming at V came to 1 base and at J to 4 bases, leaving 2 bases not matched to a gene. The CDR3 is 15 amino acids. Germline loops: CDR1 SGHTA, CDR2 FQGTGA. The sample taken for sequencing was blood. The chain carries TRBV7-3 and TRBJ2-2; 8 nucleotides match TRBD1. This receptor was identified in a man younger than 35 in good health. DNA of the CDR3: TGTGCCAGCAGCTTAAGCAGGGGGCCCACCGGGGAGCTGTTTTTT. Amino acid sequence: CASSLSRGPTGELFF.